This T cell receptor (beta chain) is drawn from a study of human T cells and chemical hapten exposure. CDR1 is MNHEY and CDR2 is SVGAGI in the germline V gene. This CDR3 contains 15 residues. With 5 bases clipped from V and 4 bases from J, the junction kept 8 bases outside the gene matches. The sample holds a few counts of this clonotype. Its matching antigen is unknown. TCRdb passed the RACE reads through MiXCR, listing each CDR3 protein once. The sample has about 99,000 distinct CDR3 sequences, 9.5% to 15% seen once. The study, taken as a whole, reports: Alopecia affecting every donor means their immune response may not match healthy people's. No shift was seen in TCRs above 1 in 1000 frequency with DPC sensitization.

Time point: patch test 1, 2 weeks after DPC sensitization. Noted treatment: therapeutic diphenylcyclopropenone sensitization with weekly scalp DPC. Only after blood had been drawn was each patch test applied. The source material was whole blood, sampled in connection with sensitization to the hapten diphenylcyclopropenone (DPC). The J gene is TRBJ1-3, the V gene TRBV6-5; TRBD1 matches 7 bases. The TCR comes from a woman aged 35 to 49 with alopecia areata. Some clones in this sample may be carry-over from other donors' samples. The CDR3 region is CASSAAGGAGNTIYF. CDR3 in DNA: TGTGCCAGCAGTGCCGCAGGGGGAGCAGGAAACACCATATATTTT.